The present T cell receptor (beta chain) was sequenced within a study of blood T cells in healthy people across ages. Study at large: Capture by template switching was about one barcoded beta molecule per two T cells. The study, taken as a whole, reports: Age advanced and TCR beta diversity per million T cells fell, roughly linearly. Long-lived donors carried more naive CD4+ cells and greater diversity than aged donors.

This CDR3 has 15 amino acids. Germline assignment: CDR1 MNHNY and CDR2 SVGAGI (reference sequence). The junction had 4 bases not matched to a gene; V was cut back by 5 bases and J by 1 base. With a J-beta primer mix and a sample-barcoded 5' primer, a second PCR ran about 6 to 11 cycles. TCRdb recomputed calls from the 5' RACE reads with MiXCR, one row per CDR3 protein. The table lists hundreds of thousands of distinct CDR3 sequences, under 70% of them singletons. In regard to this clonotype: No antigen is known for it.

Sequenced sample: blood. The rearrangement joins TRBV6-6 to TRBJ2-3; 9 nucleotides align to TRBD2. This receptor was obtained from a man aged 55-75 years in good health. In DNA, the CDR3 is TGTGCCAGCAGTGGACTAGCGACCGGCACAGATACGCAGTATTTT. It is translated as CASSGLATGTDTQYF.